The source of this T cell receptor beta chain is a study of OX40 agonist ivuxolimab in advanced cancers. The overall study: At doses from 0.01 to 10 mg/kg, patients were given intravenous ivuxolimab every 2 weeks.

The CDR3 spans 18 residues. V was trimmed by 3 bases and J by 6 bases, leaving 21 bases between them. CDR1 is ENHRY and CDR2 is SYGVKD in the germline V gene. TCRdb keeps only in-frame clones here, not all; method: immunoSEQ multiplex PCR. The repertoire includes about 46,000 clones, roughly 90% of them detected once, and 3% to 4.5% sits in the top ten. Sequencing was performed on CD4+ or CD8+ T cells sorted from blood, taken in a trial of the OX40 agonist ivuxolimab. The chain has TRBV10-3 and TRBJ1-6; possible D gene TRBD1, 5 bases. This receptor was obtained from an adult with an advanced solid tumor such as melanoma, head and neck, liver or kidney cancer. The CDR3 region has the DNA TGTGCCATCAGTGACGAGGGTCGGGACTTCCACCCTAATTCACCCCTCCACTTT. Residues: CAISDEGRDFHPNSPLHF.